Shown below are 32 T cell receptor beta chains from a single sample sequenced in a study of Ad26.COV2.S vaccination and SARS-CoV-2 variants. Clones were sequenced by immunoSEQ multiplex PCR, and TCRdb holds only the in-frame ones, with some missing. The sample includes 350,000 to 400,000 clones, about nine tenths seen only once; the top ten take 1.9%. Treatment in this sample: roughly 20 received Ad26.COV2.S at low or high dose, single or two shots; 5 received placebo; per-sample allocation not given. Samples were taken on day 63 after the first vaccine or placebo injection. This material consisted of peripheral blood, taken in a trial of Ad26.COV2.S vaccine versus placebo. The receptor set was obtained from a person aged 18-65 years who received the Ad26.COV2.S COVID-19 vaccine or a placebo.

Only one count was recorded for this clone. V usage is TRBV27 and J usage is TRBJ2-3; possible D gene TRBD2, 6 bases. The CDR3 has 17 amino acids. The germline CDR1 and CDR2 sequences are MNHEY and SMNVEV (reference sequence). The V gene lost 8 bases and the J gene lost 0 bases, with 21 bases spanning the gap. The CDR3 sequence: CASSFQSGQTSTDTQYF. Here the CDR3 DNA reads TGTGCCAGCTCCTTCCAAAGCGGGCAAACTAGCACAGATACGCAGTATTTT.

The chain uses TRBV6-5 and TRBJ1-6, with D unclear. The length of the CDR3 is 15 residues. V lost 6 bases and J 7 bases, leaving 16 bases between the germline ends. Per the germline V gene, CDR1 is MNHEY and CDR2 is SVGAGI. The CDR3: CASSYGPAVNSPLHF. The CDR3 DNA reads TGTGCCAGCAGCTACGGCCCGGCCGTCAATTCACCCCTCCACTTT.

The chain recombines TRBV9 with TRBJ2-7, with TRBD1 matching over 8 bases. J gave up 0 bases and V 0 bases, and 8 bases lay outside the gene matches. The CDR3 consists of 17 residues. Germline assignment: CDR1 SGDLS and CDR2 YYNGEE. DNA of the CDR3: TGTGCCAGCAGCGTAGGGCCAGGGGGCGAGAGCTCCTACGAGCAGTACTTC. Amino acids: CASSVGPGGESSYEQYF.

The rearrangement uses TRBV7-9 and TRBJ2-7; 10 bases line up with TRBD2. V dropped 8 bases and J dropped 2; count of bases not matched to a gene: 6. The CDR3 runs to 14 residues. From germline, CDR1 is SEHNR and CDR2 FQNEAQ (reference sequence). Written as DNA, the CDR3 is TGTGCCAGCTCCTTAAGCGGGAGGGCCTACGAGCAGTACTTC. It encodes CASSLSGRAYEQYF.

This chain connects TRBV5-1 to TRBJ1-3; tentative D call: TRBD1 (6 bases). CDR1 is SGHRS and CDR2 is YFSETQ in the germline V gene. V was clipped by 5 bases and J by 0 bases, with 12 bases between them. CDR3 length equals 15 residues. The CDR3 reads CASSSTGSSGNTIYF. CDR3 in DNA: TGCGCCAGCAGTTCTACAGGGAGCTCTGGAAACACCATATATTTT. The full variable domain, its missing parts supplied by reference TRBV5-1 and TRBJ1-3, is KAGVTQTPRYLIKTRGQQVTLSCSPISGHRSVSWYQQTPGQGLQFLFEYFSETQRNKGNFPGRFSGRQFSNSRSEMNVSTLELGDSALYLCASSSTGSSGNTIYFGEGSWLTVV.

The chain recombines TRBV9 with TRBJ1-1; TRBD1 matches 10 bases. From germline, CDR1 is SGDLS and CDR2 YYNGEE. This CDR3 is built from 18 residues. Trimming cost V 3 bases and J 3 bases; bases outside gene matches: 14. CDR3 region: CASSALTGTGAGDTEAFF. The CDR3 DNA is TGTGCCAGCAGCGCCCTGACCGGGACAGGGGCCGGTGACACTGAAGCTTTCTTT.

The rearrangement joins TRBV5-1 to TRBJ2-2, with TRBD1 matching 8 bases. The CDR3 is 17 residues long. Losses at the gene ends were 1 base for V and 4 bases for J; bases not matched to a gene: 9. The V gene's germline CDR1 is SGHRS and CDR2 YFSETQ. The CDR3 is CASSLKLRGLSTGELFF. CDR3 DNA: TGCGCCAGCAGCTTGAAGCTCAGGGGGCTATCCACCGGGGAGCTGTTTTTT.

The chain employs TRBV6-1 and TRBJ1-4; D is possibly TRBD1 (5 bases). V lost 2 bases and J lost 8, with 12 bases in between. Germline CDR1 is MNHNS and CDR2 is SASEGT. The CDR3 is made up of 14 amino acids. The CDR3 nucleotides read TGTGCCAGCAGTGAATCAGGCAGGGAAGAAAAACTGTTTTTT. Its protein is CASSESGREEKLFF.

This chain joins TRBV7-9 and TRBJ1-6; tentative D call: TRBD1 (5 bases). Germline V CDR1 and CDR2: SEHNR, FQNEAQ (reference sequence). This CDR3 comprises 12 residues. V shed 5 bases and J shed 14 bases, with 13 bases lying between them. The chain's CDR3 is CASSAEGHTLHF. In DNA form, the CDR3 reads TGTGCCAGCAGCGCCGAAGGACATACCCTCCACTTT. The full variable domain, in which reference TRBV7-9 and TRBJ1-6 provide the parts outside the CDR3, is DTGVSQNPRHKITKRGQNVTFRCDPISEHNRLYWYRQTLGQGPEFLTYFQNEAQLEKSRLLSDRFSAERPKGSFSTLEIQRTEQGDSAMYLCASSAEGHTLHFGNGTRLTVT.

This sequence joins TRBV4-1 and TRBJ1-2, with 9 bases lining up with TRBD1. This CDR3 region has 17 residues. V gave up 1 base and J gave up 0 bases; unmatched junction bases: 6. Germline assignment: CDR1 MGHRA and CDR2 YSYEKL. As DNA, the CDR3 is TGCGCCAGCAGCCAAGGCGGACAGGGGAGGGCTAACTATGGCTACACCTTC. Protein sequence: CASSQGGQGRANYGYTF.

The V call is TRBV7-6, the J call TRBJ2-5; 9 positions agree with TRBD2. The CDR3 runs 16 residues. The V gene end was trimmed by 1 base and the J gene end by 3 bases; junction bases not matched to a gene: 6. The V gene's germline CDR1 is SGHVS and CDR2 FNYEAQ. For the CDR3, the DNA is TGTGCCAGCAGCTTAGATGGGACTAGCCGGGAAGAGACCCAGTACTTC. Protein: CASSLDGTSREETQYF.

J is TRBJ2-1 and V is TRBV6-5; 15 bases align to TRBD2. CDR1 and CDR2 from the germline V gene are MNHEY and SVGAGI. The J segment lost 6 bases and the V segment lost 6 bases, leaving 3 bases of the junction unmatched. This CDR3 has 15 amino acids. DNA for the CDR3: TGTGCCAGCAGCTGGACTAGCGGGAGGGCCAATGAGCAGTTCTTC. Translated: CASSWTSGRANEQFF.

The rearrangement uses TRBV7-9 and TRBJ1-2, with TRBD1 matching over 7 bases. V dropped 5 bases and J dropped 4; count of bases not matched to a gene: 7. This CDR3 comprises 14 residues. Per germline, CDR1 SEHNR and CDR2 FQNEAQ (reference sequence). CDR3 amino acids: CASSQGGSFYGYTF. The CDR3 region has the DNA TGTGCCAGCAGCCAGGGGGGTTCCTTCTATGGCTACACCTTC.

This chain joins TRBV7-8 and TRBJ2-2; D is ambiguous. This CDR3 is built from 14 residues. Germline-derived CDR1 and CDR2 are SGHVS and FQNEAQ. Trimming took off 1 base at V and 2 bases at J, with 5 bases between the two ends. The CDR3, as DNA: TGTGCCAGCAGCTTAGATCCCAACACCGGGGAGCTGTTTTTT. This gives the protein CASSLDPNTGELFF.

The J gene is TRBJ2-2, the V gene TRBV27; TRBD2 is a possible D gene (6 bases). V was shortened by 5 bases and J by 4 bases, with 23 bases between the two germline ends. The CDR3 has 18 amino acids. Germline V gene sequence: CDR1 MNHEY, CDR2 SMNVEV (reference sequence). In nucleotides, the CDR3 is TGTGCCAGCAGTCCACGGGACTCCCCCTATTCGGGCACCGGGGAGCTGTTTTTT. This translates into CASSPRDSPYSGTGELFF.

The gene calls are TRBV19 and TRBJ2-2, with D perhaps matching TRBD2 (5 bases). Germline CDR1 is LNHDA and CDR2 is SQIVND (reference sequence). The CDR3 is made up of 13 amino acids. Trimming pared 2 bases from V and 4 bases from J, leaving 5 bases between. The CDR3 coding sequence is TGTGCCAGTAGTATACGGGGCACCGGGGAGCTGTTTTTT. Protein product: CASSIRGTGELFF.

The chain joins TRBV5-1 to TRBJ1-2; 11 nucleotides agree with TRBD1. CDR1 and CDR2 (germline): SGHRS, YFSETQ. V gave up 4 bases and J gave up 4 bases; unmatched junction bases: 6. This CDR3 is 15 amino acids long. The CDR3 loop is CASSNPGQGVYGYTF. The CDR3 coding sequence is TGCGCCAGCAGCAACCCGGGACAGGGGGTCTATGGCTACACCTTC.

V is TRBV6-5 and J is TRBJ1-1; possibly TRBD1 for D (5 bases). The CDR3 extends over 13 amino acids. V shed 5 bases and J shed 2 bases, with 9 bases lying between them. Per germline, CDR1 MNHEY and CDR2 SVGAGI. CDR3 bases: TGTGCCAGCAGTCAGGGCGGAAACACTGAAGCTTTCTTT. Translated: CASSQGGNTEAFF.

The chain joins TRBV5-1 to TRBJ2-2; possibly TRBD1 or TRBD2 for D (6 bases each). The germline V and J ends were trimmed by 0 bases and 2 bases, with 8 bases remaining between them. The CDR3 covers 15 residues. The V gene's germline CDR1 is SGHRS and CDR2 YFSETQ. The CDR3 bases are TGCGCCAGCAGCTTGGACGGGGGCAACACCGGGGAGCTGTTTTTT. As protein: CASSLDGGNTGELFF.

V usage is TRBV7-9 and J usage is TRBJ2-1; weak D call: TRBD2 (6 bases). The CDR3 contains 15 residues. In germline, CDR1 is SEHNR, CDR2 FQNEAQ (reference sequence). V lost 5 bases, J lost 1 base, and 12 bases lay in between. The DNA of the CDR3 is TGTGCCAGCAGCCGTTTGGCGGGGTCCTACAATGAGCAGTTCTTC. Amino acid sequence: CASSRLAGSYNEQFF. The full variable domain, with the rest looked up from reference TRBV7-9 and TRBJ2-1, is DTGVSQNPRHKITKRGQNVTFRCDPISEHNRLYWYRQTLGQGPEFLTYFQNEAQLEKSRLLSDRFSAERPKGSFSTLEIQRTEQGDSAMYLCASSRLAGSYNEQFFGPGTRLTVL.

CDR3: CAISLTKSTDTQYF. The CDR3 DNA sequence: TGTGCCATCAGTTTGACTAAGTCCACAGATACGCAGTATTTT. The genes are TRBV10-3 and TRBJ2-3; possibly TRBD2 for D (5 bases). V lost 5 bases to trimming and J lost 2 bases, with 11 bases between them. This CDR3 is 14 amino acids long. CDR1 and CDR2 (germline): ENHRY, SYGVKD.

This chain connects TRBV5-5 to TRBJ2-7; D gene unclear. Germline loops: CDR1 SGHKS, CDR2 YYEKEE (reference sequence). Trimming took 4 bases from V and 7 from J, leaving 15 bases between them. CDR3 size: 13 residues. The CDR3 region has the DNA TGTGCCAGCAGCCCGGTTGGCAATTGGGAGCAGTACTTC. Residues: CASSPVGNWEQYF.

A remark on this clone: The sample holds other DNA sequences that translate to the same CDR3. V is TRBV19 and J is TRBJ2-1; D perhaps matches TRBD2 (6 bases). There are 15 residues in the CDR3. The germline CDR1 and CDR2 sequences are LNHDA and SQIVND (reference sequence). V was shortened by 1 base and J by 0 bases, with 7 bases between the two germline ends. CDR3 DNA sequence: TGTGCCAGTAGTATAGCCGGGGGCTCCTACAATGAGCAGTTCTTC. It specifies CASSIAGGSYNEQFF.

The V gene is TRBV7-2, the J gene TRBJ2-7; unclear D gene. From germline, CDR1 is SGHTA and CDR2 FQGNSA. The CDR3 consists of 13 residues. Between the trimmed V and J ends, which lost 1 base and 5 bases, there was a span of 9 bases. The CDR3 loop is CASSLDFRDEQYF. The CDR3 DNA follows: TGTGCCAGCAGCTTAGATTTTAGGGACGAGCAGTACTTC.

This chain uses TRBV6-1 with TRBJ2-7; D possibly corresponds to TRBD2 (6 bases). The CDR3 has 16 amino acids. Germline V gives CDR1 MNHNS, CDR2 SASEGT. Between the trimmed V and J ends, which lost 3 bases and 3 bases, there was a span of 18 bases. The DNA for the CDR3 is TGTGCCAGCAGTGATAGTCGGGGGTTACTGGACTACGAGCAGTACTTC. Its protein is CASSDSRGLLDYEQYF.

This chain links TRBV18 with TRBJ2-3, with 7 positions matching TRBD1. J was trimmed by 6 bases and V by 6 bases; bases with no gene match: 12. Germline V gives CDR1 KGHSH, CDR2 LQKENI. The CDR3 runs 15 residues. The CDR3 loop reads CASSSDRVAVDTQYF. For the CDR3, the DNA is TGTGCCAGCTCCTCTGACAGGGTTGCTGTGGATACGCAGTATTTT.

Only one count was recorded for this clone. This chain links TRBV30 with TRBJ1-3; no firm D call. Per the germline V gene, CDR1 is GTSNPN and CDR2 is SVGIG (reference sequence). The CDR3 consists of 14 residues. V lost 2 bases and J 4 bases, leaving 12 bases between the germline ends. In nucleotides, the CDR3 is TGTGCCTGGAGTCGGGCAGCCAGAGGAAACACCATATATTTT. This sequence encodes CAWSRAARGNTIYF.

The chain uses TRBV15 and TRBJ2-6; possible D gene TRBD1, 6 bases. V was clipped by 4 bases and J by 4 bases, with 23 bases between them. Germline V gene data show CDR1 as LNHNV and CDR2 as YYDKDF (reference sequence). This CDR3 region has 19 residues. This CDR3 is CATSKSRTDEWGGANVLTF. The CDR3 region has the DNA TGTGCCACCAGCAAATCAAGGACAGATGAGTGGGGAGGGGCCAACGTCCTGACTTTC.

V usage is TRBV11-2 and J usage is TRBJ2-1, with 7 bases aligning to TRBD2. CDR1 is SGHAT and CDR2 is FQNNGV in the germline V gene. The ends lost 5 bases at V and 2 bases at J; junction bases unmatched: 12. CDR3 size: 17 residues. The CDR3 loop is CASSASPRLATYNEQFF. As DNA, the CDR3 is TGTGCCAGCAGCGCATCCCCCAGACTAGCCACCTACAATGAGCAGTTCTTC. Full variable domain (outside the CDR3, taken from reference TRBV11-2 and TRBJ2-1): EAGVAQSPRYKIIEKRQSVAFWCNPISGHATLYWYQQILGQGPKLLIQFQNNGVVDDSQLPKDRFSAERLKGVDSTLKIQPAKLEDSAVYLCASSASPRLATYNEQFFGPGTRLTVL.

The V and J genes are TRBV11-2 and TRBJ2-3; D is unresolved. This CDR3 region has 13 residues. Germline V gene sequence: CDR1 SGHAT, CDR2 FQNNGV. V shed 0 bases and J shed 8 bases, with 9 bases lying between them. CDR3 sequence: CASSLDFSGTQYF. Here the CDR3 DNA reads TGTGCCAGCAGCTTAGATTTTTCCGGTACGCAGTATTTT.

The V and J genes are TRBV7-2 and TRBJ2-1, with D possibly TRBD2 on 6 matching bases. V was pared by 4 bases and J by 4 bases, with 14 bases between. This CDR3 contains 15 residues. Germline values: CDR1 SGHTA, CDR2 FQGNSA. CDR3: CASSSGTLLYNEQFF. In DNA, the CDR3 is TGTGCCAGCAGCTCCGGGACTCTCCTTTACAATGAGCAGTTCTTC. The full variable domain, its missing parts supplied by reference TRBV7-2 and TRBJ2-1, is GAGVSQSPSNKVTEKGKDVELRCDPISGHTALYWYRQSLGQGLEFLIYFQGNSAPDKSGLPSDRFSAERTGGSVSTLTIQRTQQEDSAVYLCASSSGTLLYNEQFFGPGTRLTVL.

The chain couples TRBV30 to TRBJ2-1, with D maybe TRBD2 (6 bases). The V end was cut by 4 bases, the J end by 7 bases, with 17 bases between. Germline assignment: CDR1 GTSNPN and CDR2 SVGIG (reference sequence). The CDR3 has 14 amino acids. The CDR3 DNA reads TGTGCCTGGACCAACGGCGGGGTAAGGAATGAGCAGTTCTTC. Translation gives CAWTNGGVRNEQFF.